This TCR beta chain was captured by sequencing in a study of blood T cell repertoires in COVID-19. Study overall: Acute and convalescent COVID-19 specimens originated in the United States, Italy and Spain.

The V gene lost 1 base and the J gene lost 8 bases, with 9 bases spanning the gap. Germline values: CDR1 SNHLY, CDR2 FYNNEI. The CDR3 sequence is 14 residues long. Sequenced by immunoSEQ multiplex PCR; TCRdb stores in-frame clones only, minus some. The table lists around 250,000 clones, around 83% of them singletons. Sequencing used peripheral blood. The chain has TRBV2 and TRBJ1-6; no clear D. This receptor was identified in a man aged 25 to 45 who had recovered from COVID-19. This chain's CDR3 is CASSEDSRYSPLHF. CDR3 bases: TGTGCCAGCAGTGAAGATTCCAGGTATTCACCCCTCCACTTT.